Following are 25 T cell receptor beta chains from one sample sequenced in a study of beta chain features in type 1 diabetes. The sequenced template was cDNA made from the entire isolated RNA. Clones were read by immunoSEQ multiplex PCR, and TCRdb kept only the in-frame ones, dropping some. The data contain about 220,000 clones, about a tenth of them singletons. What was sequenced was central memory CD4+ T cells from blood. The receptors shown here come from a man aged 18 to 29 in good health.

The chain's CDR3 is CASMALAGGAETQYF. For the CDR3, the DNA is TGTGCCAGCATGGCCCTAGCGGGAGGGGCAGAGACCCAGTACTTC. The chain has TRBV2 and TRBJ2-5, with TRBD2 identical over 12 bases. Germline CDR1 SNHLY, CDR2 FYNNEI. The junction had 7 bases not matched to a gene; V was cut back by 7 bases and J by 4 bases. CDR3 length equals 15 residues.

This clone was counted between two and nine times. The V and J genes are TRBV7-9 and TRBJ1-4, with 7 bases matching TRBD1. Germline trimming cut 5 bases from V and 2 bases from J; bases unmatched to any gene: 8. The germline gives CDR1 SEHNR, CDR2 FQNEAQ (reference sequence). There are 16 residues in the CDR3. CDR3 amino acids: CASSPDPGQTNEKLFF. Here the CDR3 DNA reads TGTGCCAGCAGCCCCGACCCGGGACAGACTAATGAAAAACTGTTTTTT. Full variable domain (remainder filled in from reference TRBV7-9 and TRBJ1-4): DTGVSQNPRHKITKRGQNVTFRCDPISEHNRLYWYRQTLGQGPEFLTYFQNEAQLEKSRLLSDRFSAERPKGSFSTLEIQRTEQGDSAMYLCASSPDPGQTNEKLFFGSGTQLSVL.

For this clone: Other DNA sequences from this sample encode an identical CDR3 as well. The chain combines TRBV5-1 with TRBJ1-1, with 9 positions matching TRBD1. Trimming at V came to 0 bases and at J to 5 bases, leaving 5 bases not matched to a gene. This CDR3 is built from 15 residues. Germline values: CDR1 SGHRS, CDR2 YFSETQ. CDR3 protein: CASSLAATGGTEAFF. The CDR3 DNA reads TGCGCCAGCAGCTTGGCGGCGACAGGGGGAACTGAAGCTTTCTTT. Drawing the rest from reference TRBV5-1 and TRBJ1-1, the complete variable domain is KAGVTQTPRYLIKTRGQQVTLSCSPISGHRSVSWYQQTPGQGLQFLFEYFSETQRNKGNFPGRFSGRQFSNSRSEMNVSTLELGDSALYLCASSLAATGGTEAFFGQGTRLTVV.

There are a few counts of this clone. The genes are TRBV30 and TRBJ1-2; 8 positions agree with TRBD1. V trimming: 0 bases; J trimming: 6 bases; junction bases outside the gene matches: 9. This CDR3 has 15 amino acids. CDR1 is GTSNPN and CDR2 is SVGIG in the germline V gene (reference sequence). DNA of the CDR3: TGTGCCTGGAGTGTATTAGTCCAGGGGGCGGATGGCTACACCTTC. It specifies CAWSVLVQGADGYTF.

This chain's CDR3 is CASSSGQGEPQHF. As DNA, the CDR3 is TGTGCCAGCAGTTCGGGACAGGGAGAGCCCCAGCATTTT. The rearrangement uses TRBV28 and TRBJ1-5; TRBD1 matches 9 bases. This CDR3 comprises 13 residues. After removal of 4 bases from V and 8 bases from J, the junction contained 3 bases not matched to a gene. In germline, CDR1 is MDHEN, CDR2 SYDVKM.

This clone was counted only a few times. The rearrangement links TRBV9 to TRBJ2-2; D is unresolved. This CDR3 has 12 amino acids. The V end was cut by 0 bases, the J end by 7 bases, with 4 bases between. Germline lookup yields CDR1 SGDLS and CDR2 YYNGEE. In DNA form, the CDR3 reads TGTGCCAGCAGCGTAGGGTTCGGGGAGCTGTTTTTT. It encodes CASSVGFGELFF.

The DNA for the CDR3 is TGTGCCTGGAGTGGGGACAGGGCCCGAGGTCAGCCCCAGCATTTT. This gives the protein CAWSGDRARGQPQHF. The chain recombines TRBV30 with TRBJ1-5, with TRBD1 identical over 9 bases. The CDR3 totals 15 residues. Germline V gives CDR1 GTSNPN, CDR2 SVGIG (reference sequence). Trimming cost V 1 base and J 6 bases; bases outside gene matches: 7.

Worth noting for this clone: A read error may be the cause here, since a much bigger clone is one base away. This chain connects TRBV30 to TRBJ2-7; tentatively, D is TRBD1 or TRBD2 (7 bases each). Per the germline V gene, CDR1 is GTSNPN and CDR2 is SVGIG (reference sequence). Deletions cut 0 bases from V and 5 bases from J, with 14 bases between. The CDR3 runs to 14 residues. CDR3 in DNA: TGTGCCTGGAGTGTCGGCAGGGGGGGCAACGAGCAGTACTTC. It yields the protein CAWSVGRGGNEQYF.

CDR3 amino acids: CASSRWGAETQYF. DNA for the CDR3: TGTGCCAGCAGCCGCTGGGGGGCTGAGACCCAGTACTTC. The chain recombines TRBV7-9 with TRBJ2-5; D assignment may be TRBD1 or TRBD2 (6 bases each). The CDR3 runs to 13 residues. Between the trimmed V and J ends, which lost 5 bases and 5 bases, there was a span of 12 bases. The germline CDR1 and CDR2 sequences are SEHNR and FQNEAQ (reference sequence).

This clone was observed a handful of times. The chain employs TRBV6-6 and TRBJ2-3; 9 bases align to TRBD1. CDR1 and CDR2 (germline): MNHNY, SVGAGI (reference sequence). With 5 bases clipped from V and 8 bases from J, the junction kept 11 bases outside the gene matches. The CDR3 runs 15 residues. The CDR3 region has the DNA TGTGCCAGCAGTGACCGGGACAGGGTGATTGGTACGCAGTATTTT. Translation gives CASSDRDRVIGTQYF.

The chain carries TRBV5-1 and TRBJ2-5; 13 nucleotides align to TRBD2. CDR1 is SGHRS and CDR2 is YFSETQ in the germline V gene. V gave up 4 bases and J gave up 5 bases; unmatched junction bases: 8. This CDR3 contains 16 residues. The CDR3 reads CASSPGLAGEVETQYF. CDR3 nucleotides: TGCGCCAGCAGCCCTGGACTAGCGGGAGAGGTGGAGACCCAGTACTTC.

This chain uses TRBV28 with TRBJ1-2; TRBD1 aligns across 7 bases. Germline V lookup: CDR1 MDHEN, CDR2 SYDVKM. CDR3 length: 18 amino acids. The J segment lost 3 bases and the V segment lost 3 bases, leaving 16 bases of the junction unmatched. CDR3 sequence (DNA): TGTGCCAGCAGTTTCGGAGTTTCGGGCAGAACAGGGGACTATGGCTACACCTTC. Translated, it gives CASSFGVSGRTGDYGYTF.

This chain joins TRBV7-9 and TRBJ1-1; TRBD1 aligns across 7 bases. The trim removed 5 bases at V and 10 bases at J, leaving 7 bases unmatched. Per germline, CDR1 SEHNR and CDR2 FQNEAQ (reference sequence). The CDR3 has 12 residues. The CDR3 loop is CASSQTGSAAFF. CDR3 bases: TGTGCCAGCAGCCAGACAGGGAGTGCAGCTTTCTTT.

This clone has only a few counts. The chain has TRBV27 and TRBJ2-3; D is unresolved. The CDR3 covers 13 residues. V was clipped by 6 bases and J by 5 bases, with 12 bases between them. Germline CDR1 reads MNHEY; CDR2 reads SMNVEV (reference sequence). The CDR3 nucleotides are TGTGCCAGCAGCCGGTTATCCCGAGATACGCAGTATTTT. It encodes CASSRLSRDTQYF.

A remark on this clone: A much larger clone lies one base from this, so it may be a read error. The chain joins TRBV4-3 to TRBJ2-3; TRBD2 matches at 8 bases. Germline V gene lookup returns CDR1 LGHNA and CDR2 YSLEER. CDR3 size: 15 residues. CDR3: CASSPGGRSTDTQCF. The CDR3 DNA follows: TGCGCCAGCAGCCCGGGCGGGAGGAGCACAGATACGCAGTGTTTT.

J is TRBJ2-1 and V is TRBV9, with D possibly matching TRBD1 (6 bases). Trimming took 2 bases from V and 2 from J, leaving 11 bases between them. This CDR3 region has 15 residues. Germline CDR1 SGDLS, CDR2 YYNGEE. CDR3 sequence (DNA): TGTGCCAGCAGCGTTTTCAGGGGAACCTACAATGAGCAGTTCTTC. Translation: CASSVFRGTYNEQFF.

This clone has just a few counts. The V gene is TRBV7-2, the J gene TRBJ2-7, with D tentatively TRBD1 or TRBD2 (5 bases each). The CDR3 consists of 16 residues. Looked up from germline, CDR1 is SGHTA and CDR2 is FQGNSA. The V and J ends lost 0 bases and 2 bases respectively, with 14 bases between them. The CDR3 sequence: CASSLARGGIPYEQYF. The CDR3 region has the DNA TGTGCCAGCAGCTTAGCTCGTGGGGGAATCCCCTACGAGCAGTACTTC. Full variable domain (outside the CDR3, taken from reference TRBV7-2 and TRBJ2-7): GAGVSQSPSNKVTEKGKDVELRCDPISGHTALYWYRQSLGQGLEFLIYFQGNSAPDKSGLPSDRFSAERTGGSVSTLTIQRTQQEDSAVYLCASSLARGGIPYEQYFGPGTRLTVT.

This clone was observed at least ten times. This sequence joins TRBV9 and TRBJ1-1; 7 bases align to TRBD1. CDR3 size: 17 residues. CDR1 and CDR2 (germline): SGDLS, YYNGEE. V dropped 3 bases and J dropped 1; count of bases not matched to a gene: 12. CDR3: CASSGGGGPLSNTEAFF. CDR3 nucleotides: TGTGCCAGCAGCGGCGGAGGGGGCCCCCTTTCGAACACTGAAGCTTTCTTT.

The chain employs TRBV11-2 and TRBJ2-7, with D unresolved. There are 14 residues in the CDR3. CDR1 is SGHAT and CDR2 is FQNNGV in the germline V gene. V lost 4 bases and J lost 4, with 14 bases in between. The CDR3 DNA is TGTGCCAGCAGCTACCTACACCTCGGGTACGAGCAGTACTTC. It codes for CASSYLHLGYEQYF.

A few counts support this clone. CDR3 bases: TGTGCCAGCAGTTTTCCGGGGGCGCTCTCCTACAATGAGCAGTTCTTC. This gives the protein CASSFPGALSYNEQFF. V and J are TRBV27 and TRBJ2-1; perhaps D is TRBD1 or TRBD2 (6 bases each). Trimming left V 3 bases short and J 0 bases short, with 12 bases between. Germline CDR1 reads MNHEY; CDR2 reads SMNVEV (reference sequence). There are 16 residues in the CDR3.

Details on this clone: A junction end diverges from the germline sequence, so it may reflect a read error. The chain recombines TRBV19 with TRBJ2-1; a possible D gene is TRBD2 (6 bases). Germline-derived CDR1 and CDR2 are LNHDA and SQIVND (reference sequence). The CDR3 has 14 amino acids. The CDR3 spells CASSTGLASNEQFF. The CDR3 DNA sequence: TGTGCCAGCAGTACCGGGCTAGCGAGCAATGAGCAGTTCTTC.

This clone turned up a few times. The chain uses TRBV5-4 and TRBJ2-7, with TRBD1 matching over 8 bases. The CDR3 is 15 amino acids. The germline V gene encodes CDR1 SGHNT and CDR2 YYREEE (reference sequence). The junction had 4 bases not matched to a gene; V was cut back by 2 bases and J by 0 bases. The CDR3 sequence: CASSFRDRSSYEQYF. The CDR3 bases are TGTGCCAGCAGCTTCCGGGACAGGAGCTCCTACGAGCAGTACTTC.

Only a few counts were recorded for this clone. This chain joins TRBV5-4 and TRBJ2-3; 7 nucleotides match TRBD1. J gave up 6 bases and V 0 bases, and 10 bases lay outside the gene matches. The length of the CDR3 is 16 residues. Germline CDR1 is SGHNT and CDR2 is YYREEE (reference sequence). CDR3 in DNA: TGTGCCAGCAGCTTGGAGGGGCCAAGGGGGCTGGATACGCAGTATTTT. Translated, it gives CASSLEGPRGLDTQYF.

There are a few counts of this clone. DNA for the CDR3: TGTGCCAGCAGCCCACTCGGCATCGAGCAGTACTTC. Encoded protein: CASSPLGIEQYF. The rearrangement links TRBV6-1 to TRBJ2-7; D not resolved. The CDR3 totals 12 residues. Germline assignment: CDR1 MNHNS and CDR2 SASEGT. V lost 6 bases and J 6 bases, leaving 12 bases between the germline ends.

This clone was counted at least ten times. The CDR3 loop is CASSSSAAPIQYF. CDR3 DNA sequence: TGTGCCAGCAGTTCCTCGGCAGCCCCAATTCAGTACTTC. This chain connects TRBV28 to TRBJ2-4; D is unclear. V lost 4 bases and J 10 bases, leaving 14 bases between the germline ends. The CDR3 totals 13 residues. Germline CDR1 and CDR2: MDHEN and SYDVKM. Drawing the rest from reference TRBV28 and TRBJ2-4, the complete variable domain is DVKVTQSSRYLVKRTGEKVFLECVQDMDHENMFWYRQDPGLGLRLIYFSYDVKMKEKGDIPEGYSVSREKKERFSLILESASTNQTSMYLCASSSSAAPIQYFGAGTRLSVL.